Listed here are 20 T cell receptor beta chains from one sample, sequenced in a study of cytomegalovirus exposure and HLA in healthy donors. TCRdb's table, derived via immunoSEQ multiplex PCR, lists solely in-frame clones and lacks some. The profile shows under 300,000 clones, 90% of them singletons. The specimen was PBMCs. These receptors all come from a woman between 18 and 30 years old in good health and CMV-seronegative.

V usage is TRBV28 and J usage is TRBJ1-5, with 7 positions matching TRBD1. This CDR3 comprises 17 residues. The germline gives CDR1 MDHEN, CDR2 SYDVKM. The junction had 10 bases not matched to a gene; V was cut back by 0 bases and J by 5 bases. Here the CDR3 reads CASSLWGGQLVHQPQHF. DNA for the CDR3: TGTGCCAGCAGTTTATGGGGGGGACAGTTAGTCCATCAGCCCCAGCATTTT.

The J gene is TRBJ1-2, the V gene TRBV28; D is unresolved. This CDR3 is 13 amino acids long. Germline CDR1 MDHEN, CDR2 SYDVKM. The V end lost 7 bases, the J end lost 3 bases, and 12 bases lay between the germline ends. CDR3 in amino acids: CASTPDGDYGYTF. CDR3 in DNA: TGTGCCAGCACCCCGGACGGGGACTATGGCTACACCTTC.

The chain recombines TRBV7-9 with TRBJ2-7; no firm D call. The CDR3 totals 15 residues. Germline V gene sequence: CDR1 SEHNR, CDR2 FQNEAQ (reference sequence). V dropped 5 bases and J dropped 0 bases, with 14 bases sitting between them. The CDR3 coding sequence is TGTGCCAGCAGCCCCGGAGAGGCTTACTCCTACGAGCAGTACTTC. Encoded protein: CASSPGEAYSYEQYF. The full variable domain, in which reference TRBV7-9 and TRBJ2-7 provide the parts outside the CDR3, is DTGVSQNPRHKITKRGQNVTFRCDPISEHNRLYWYRQTLGQGPEFLTYFQNEAQLEKSRLLSDRFSAERPKGSFSTLEIQRTEQGDSAMYLCASSPGEAYSYEQYFGPGTRLTVT.

This chain links TRBV29-1 with TRBJ2-2; 10 positions match TRBD1. The CDR3 is 17 amino acids. Germline lookup yields CDR1 SQVTM and CDR2 ANQGSEA. V lost 4 bases to trimming and J lost 2 bases; unmatched junction nucleotides: 10. CDR3 in amino acids: CSVVWGDRGENTGELFF. The CDR3 region has the DNA TGCAGCGTTGTTTGGGGGGACAGGGGAGAAAACACCGGGGAGCTGTTTTTT.

The chain recombines TRBV5-4 with TRBJ2-7, with D possibly TRBD2 on 5 matching bases. Trimming took 4 bases from V and 2 from J, leaving 13 bases between them. The germline CDR1 and CDR2 sequences are SGHNT and YYREEE (reference sequence). The CDR3 consists of 14 residues. The DNA of the CDR3 is TGTGCCAGCAGCGACGGACTGGAAGCCTACGAGCAGTACGTC. This codes for CASSDGLEAYEQYV.

The chain joins TRBV5-4 to TRBJ1-2; 9 bases agree with TRBD1. This CDR3 comprises 13 residues. CDR1 is SGHNT and CDR2 is YYREEE in the germline V gene (reference sequence). Germline trimming cut 4 bases from V and 6 bases from J; bases unmatched to any gene: 4. The CDR3 is CASSQDRGNGYTF. The DNA of the CDR3 is TGTGCCAGCAGCCAGGACAGGGGTAATGGCTACACCTTC.

The J gene is TRBJ2-7, the V gene TRBV7-9, with D possibly TRBD2 on 5 matching bases. Trimming shortened V by 1 base and J by 0 bases, and 7 bases separated the two germline ends. The germline gives CDR1 SEHNR, CDR2 FQNEAQ (reference sequence). The CDR3 has 14 amino acids. The CDR3 nucleotides are TGTGCCAGCAGCTTAGGAGGGTACTCCTACGAGCAGTACTTC. The encoded protein is CASSLGGYSYEQYF.

This rearrangement joins TRBV13 to TRBJ1-1; TRBD1 aligns across 8 bases. The CDR3 is made up of 14 amino acids. CDR1 is PRHDT, CDR2 FYEKMQ, per germline (reference sequence). The junction had 3 bases not matched to a gene; V was cut back by 0 bases and J by 6 bases. CDR3 sequence: CASSLGQGGPEAFF. The DNA of the CDR3 is TGTGCCAGCAGCTTAGGACAGGGGGGCCCTGAAGCTTTCTTT.

The rearrangement joins TRBV7-6 to TRBJ2-1, with TRBD1 matching 10 bases. The CDR3 has 15 amino acids. J lost 6 bases, V lost 5 bases, and 7 bases had no gene match. Germline CDR1 SGHVS, CDR2 FNYEAQ. The CDR3 region is CASSPRDRGTNEQFF. The CDR3 coding sequence is TGTGCCAGCAGCCCCCGGGACAGGGGTACCAATGAGCAGTTCTTC.

The chain recombines TRBV6-5 with TRBJ1-2; 7 bases map to TRBD1. Germline values: CDR1 MNHEY, CDR2 SVGAGI. J was trimmed by 1 base and V by 6 bases; bases with no gene match: 2. The CDR3 is made up of 13 amino acids. In DNA form, the CDR3 reads TGTGCCAGCAGGACAGGGATTAACTATGGCTACACCTTC. It is translated as CASRTGINYGYTF.

The V call is TRBV6-5, the J call TRBJ1-6; 8 bases are a match to TRBD1. Per the germline V gene, CDR1 is MNHEY and CDR2 is SVGAGI. This CDR3 has 15 amino acids. Unmatched junction bases numbered 9, after V lost 6 bases and J lost 8 bases. In nucleotides, the CDR3 is TGTGCCAGCAGGAGGACAGGGATTAGTTATTCACCCCTCCACTTT. Its translation: CASRRTGISYSPLHF.

The chain employs TRBV5-6 and TRBJ2-2; D possibly corresponds to TRBD1 (6 bases). V was shortened by 0 bases and J by 2 bases, with 17 bases between the two germline ends. The CDR3 covers 18 residues. Germline V CDR1 and CDR2: SGHDT, YYEEEE. CDR3 loop: CASSLGQYGGSNTGELFF. CDR3 bases: TGTGCCAGCAGCTTGGGACAGTATGGGGGCTCTAACACCGGGGAGCTGTTTTTT.

The chain employs TRBV25-1 and TRBJ2-7, with D possibly TRBD2 on 6 matching bases. The CDR3 spans 13 residues. Trimming removed 5 bases at V and 2 bases at J, with 10 bases between. Germline CDR1 MGHDK, CDR2 SYGVNS. CDR3 amino acids: CASSRDFPYEQYV. CDR3 coding DNA: TGTGCCAGCAGTAGGGACTTCCCCTACGAGCAGTACGTC.

The chain carries TRBV29-1 and TRBJ2-3; 10 bases are a match to TRBD2. The CDR3 is made up of 15 amino acids. V lost 4 bases and J lost 2; bases outside the gene matches: 6. Germline lookup yields CDR1 SQVTM and CDR2 ANQGSEA. In nucleotides, the CDR3 is TGCAGCGTTGCGGGACTAGCGAATCCCACAGATACGCAGTATTTT. Its protein is CSVAGLANPTDTQYF.

The chain employs TRBV5-1 and TRBJ2-7; weak D call: TRBD1 (6 bases). Looked up from germline, CDR1 is SGHRS and CDR2 is YFSETQ. The CDR3 extends over 13 amino acids. Deletions cut 6 bases from V and 3 bases from J, with 13 bases between. CDR3 sequence (DNA): TGCGCCAGCACCTCTGGGGGCGGCTACGAGCAGTACTTC. This codes for CASTSGGGYEQYF.

V is TRBV5-6 and J is TRBJ2-7, with 8 bases matching TRBD1. The V gene end was trimmed by 3 bases and the J gene end by 10 bases; junction bases not matched to a gene: 6. In germline, CDR1 is SGHDT, CDR2 YYEEEE. The CDR3 runs to 12 residues. The CDR3 sequence is CASSWVTGAQYF. Written as DNA, the CDR3 is TGTGCCAGCAGCTGGGTGACAGGGGCTCAGTACTTC.

This chain links TRBV4-1 with TRBJ1-6, with 7 bases identical to TRBD1. The CDR3 has 17 residues. In germline, CDR1 is MGHRA, CDR2 YSYEKL. The ends lost 1 base at V and 5 bases at J; junction bases unmatched: 8. The CDR3 sequence: CASSQVVLGQHNSPLHF. The CDR3 DNA sequence: TGCGCCAGCAGCCAAGTAGTTCTGGGACAGCATAATTCACCCCTCCACTTT.

This chain uses TRBV7-6 with TRBJ1-1; D may be TRBD1 (6 bases). This CDR3 has 13 amino acids. V was shortened by 4 bases and J by 5 bases, with 11 bases between the two germline ends. Germline loops: CDR1 SGHVS, CDR2 FNYEAQ. The CDR3 DNA reads as TGTGCCAGCAGCTCGTCGCAGGGGACTGAAGCTTTCTTT. Protein: CASSSSQGTEAFF.

Remarks on this clone: Mismatch with germline at one junction end may stem from a read error. V gene TRBV6-1 combines with J gene TRBJ2-2; D is possibly TRBD2 (6 bases). There are 14 residues in the CDR3. In germline, CDR1 is MNHNS, CDR2 SASEGT. This CDR3 reads CASSVLAKTGELFF. The CDR3 region has the DNA TGTGCCAGCAGTGTCCTAGCGAAAACCGGGGAGCTGTTTTTT.

The chain combines TRBV9 with TRBJ2-3; 8 positions match TRBD2. The length of the CDR3 is 16 residues. Per the germline V gene, CDR1 is SGDLS and CDR2 is YYNGEE. V gave up 0 bases and J gave up 2 bases; unmatched junction bases: 5. The CDR3 loop is CASSVGLAGNTDTQYF. In DNA, the CDR3 is TGTGCCAGCAGCGTAGGCCTAGCGGGTAACACAGATACGCAGTATTTT. The entire variable domain, with the rest obtained from reference TRBV9 and TRBJ2-3, is as follows: DSGVTQTPKHLITATGQRVTLRCSPRSGDLSVYWYQQSLDQGLQFLIQYYNGEERAKGNILERFSAQQFPDLHSELNLSSLELGDSALYFCASSVGLAGNTDTQYFGPGTRLTVL.